The 21 T cell receptor beta chains listed next were all sequenced from one sample in a study of shared clonotypes between healthy human individuals. Some clones are missing from TCRdb's copy, which holds only in-frame ones; the method was immunoSEQ multiplex PCR. This repertoire shows a few million clones, approximately 94% found once; its top ten account for around 0.14%. Sequencing was carried out using naive CD4+ T cells sorted from blood. Subset given: CD45RA+ positively selected. The source of these receptors is a man between 18 and 35 years old in good health.

This sequence joins TRBV10-1 and TRBJ1-1, with no clear D. Trimming pared 3 bases from V and 1 base from J, leaving 9 bases between. CDR1 is WNHNN, CDR2 SYGVQD, per germline (reference sequence). The CDR3 totals 14 residues. CDR3 in amino acids: CASSDTPSNTEAFF. CDR3 in DNA: TGCGCCAGCAGTGACACCCCCTCGAACACTGAAGCTTTCTTT.

The chain combines TRBV5-1 with TRBJ1-6; D ambiguous. There are 14 residues in the CDR3. In germline, CDR1 is SGHRS, CDR2 YFSETQ. V dropped 5 bases and J dropped 0 bases, with 6 bases sitting between them. This CDR3 reads CASRYSSYNSPLHF. The CDR3 DNA follows: TGCGCCAGCAGGTATAGCTCCTATAATTCACCCCTCCACTTT.

The rearrangement joins TRBV27 to TRBJ2-7; 8 positions match TRBD1. From germline, CDR1 is MNHEY and CDR2 SMNVEV (reference sequence). Trimming removed 5 bases from V and 4 bases from J; junction bases left unmatched: 10. The CDR3 covers 15 residues. CDR3 DNA: TGTGCCAGCAGTGCCGACAGGGGTTTCGGGTACGAGCAGTACTTC. It is translated as CASSADRGFGYEQYF.

The chain joins TRBV19 to TRBJ1-5; 9 nucleotides align to TRBD1. The germline V gene has CDR1 LNHDA and CDR2 SQIVND (reference sequence). CDR3 size: 13 residues. Trimming took 10 bases from V and 4 from J; bases not matched to a gene: 5. Here the CDR3 DNA reads TGTGCCACCGCCGGGACAGGGAATCAGCCCCAGCATTTT. This codes for CATAGTGNQPQHF.

The genes are TRBV5-1 and TRBJ2-2; D is perhaps TRBD1 (6 bases). V lost 0 bases and J lost 4, with 10 bases in between. From germline, CDR1 is SGHRS and CDR2 YFSETQ. This CDR3 is 15 amino acids long. The CDR3 sequence: CASSLATTGTGELFF. The DNA of the CDR3 is TGCGCCAGCAGCTTGGCCACGACAGGCACCGGGGAGCTGTTTTTT.

The rearrangement links TRBV10-3 to TRBJ2-5; D possibly corresponds to TRBD1 (5 bases). CDR1 and CDR2 (germline): ENHRY, SYGVKD. V was shortened by 0 bases and J by 5 bases, with 13 bases between the two germline ends. This CDR3 is 15 amino acids long. CDR3 sequence reads: CAISESTAGSETQYF. DNA of the CDR3: TGTGCCATCAGTGAGTCGACGGCAGGGTCTGAGACCCAGTACTTC.

CDR3 nucleotides: TGTGCCATCAGTGACGGCGTACAGGGGGGTACTGAAGCTTTCTTT. It specifies CAISDGVQGGTEAFF. The genes are TRBV10-3 and TRBJ1-1; 8 nucleotides agree with TRBD1. Germline CDR1 ENHRY, CDR2 SYGVKD. The length of the CDR3 is 15 residues. J lost 5 bases, V lost 3 bases, and 8 bases had no gene match.

This chain uses TRBV27 with TRBJ1-6, with D unresolved. The CDR3 covers 14 residues. Per germline, CDR1 MNHEY and CDR2 SMNVEV (reference sequence). Trimming removed 5 bases from V and 7 bases from J, with 12 bases in between. This CDR3 reads CASSPRLLNSPLHF. In DNA form, the CDR3 reads TGTGCCAGCAGTCCCAGACTCCTAAATTCACCCCTCCACTTT.

The chain uses TRBV14 and TRBJ2-7; D is ambiguous. Trimming shortened V by 8 bases and J by 3 bases, and 5 bases separated the two germline ends. Germline V gene lookup returns CDR1 SGHDN and CDR2 FVKESK. This CDR3 region has 10 residues. The CDR3 reads CASGDYEQYF. Here the CDR3 DNA reads TGTGCCAGCGGGGACTACGAGCAGTACTTC.

This chain uses TRBV11-2 with TRBJ2-7, with a possible D match to TRBD1 (6 bases). This CDR3 is built from 13 residues. The V gene's germline CDR1 is SGHAT and CDR2 FQNNGV. V lost 11 bases, J lost 7 bases, and 21 bases lay in between. The CDR3, as DNA: TGTGCCTCTGGGGGTGGACAGCTGGAGGAGCAGTACTTC. Its protein is CASGGGQLEEQYF. The whole variable domain, filled in from reference TRBV11-2 and TRBJ2-7, reads EAGVAQSPRYKIIEKRQSVAFWCNPISGHATLYWYQQILGQGPKLLIQFQNNGVVDDSQLPKDRFSAERLKGVDSTLKIQPAKLEDSAVYLCASGGGQLEEQYFGPGTRLTVT.

This clone was seen more than once but under ten times. Other nucleotide sequences in the sample specify the same CDR3. This CDR3 reads CASSLPGANVLTF. The CDR3 nucleotides are TGTGCCAGCAGTTTACCTGGGGCCAACGTCCTGACTTTC. The rearrangement uses TRBV28 and TRBJ2-6; D is unresolved. The CDR3 runs 13 residues. V was clipped by 2 bases and J by 2 bases, with 1 base between them. Germline V gives CDR1 MDHEN, CDR2 SYDVKM.

The J gene is TRBJ2-2, the V gene TRBV6-5, with D perhaps matching TRBD2 (5 bases). The germline CDR1 and CDR2 sequences are MNHEY and SVGAGI. Trimming removed 7 bases from V and 0 bases from J, with 12 bases in between. CDR3 length equals 15 residues. CDR3 region: CASTRDFANTGELFF. Here the CDR3 DNA reads TGTGCCAGCACCCGGGATTTCGCGAACACCGGGGAGCTGTTTTTT.

Concerning this clone itself: Other DNA sequences of this sample code for an identical CDR3. The chain links TRBV5-1 to TRBJ1-2; weak D call: TRBD1 (6 bases). CDR3 size: 13 residues. Germline CDR1 SGHRS, CDR2 YFSETQ. V was pared by 0 bases and J by 4 bases, with 7 bases between. CDR3 coding DNA: TGCGCCAGCAGCTTGGCACAGGGCTATGGCTACACCTTC. Protein: CASSLAQGYGYTF.

The chain has TRBV28 and TRBJ1-5, with a weak D call TRBD1 (6 bases). Germline V lookup: CDR1 MDHEN, CDR2 SYDVKM. Trimming removed 5 bases at V and 6 bases at J, with 20 bases between. This CDR3 is built from 16 residues. The CDR3 loop reads CASSKSTVGGGQPQHF. Here the CDR3 DNA reads TGTGCCAGCAGTAAGTCGACAGTGGGGGGCGGTCAGCCCCAGCATTTT.

J is TRBJ1-1 and V is TRBV5-1; no firm D call. The CDR3 contains 13 residues. The germline V gene encodes CDR1 SGHRS and CDR2 YFSETQ. Trimming stripped 4 bases from V and 1 base from J, with 8 bases between. CDR3 protein: CASSILGNTEAFF. As DNA, the CDR3 is TGCGCCAGCAGCATCCTCGGGAACACTGAAGCTTTCTTT.

This clone came up once. This chain joins TRBV30 and TRBJ1-2, with TRBD1 as a possible D gene (6 bases). Trimming took off 2 bases at V and 6 bases at J, with 16 bases between the two ends. Germline V gives CDR1 GTSNPN, CDR2 SVGIG (reference sequence). The CDR3 extends over 14 amino acids. DNA of the CDR3: TGTGCCTGGAGTATTTTACAGGGTTGGAATGGCTACACCTTC. Its protein product is CAWSILQGWNGYTF.

This chain connects TRBV7-2 to TRBJ1-1, with D possibly matching TRBD1 (5 bases). This CDR3 region has 13 residues. Deletions cut 6 bases from V and 0 bases from J, with 8 bases between. Germline V gives CDR1 SGHTA, CDR2 FQGNSA. CDR3 DNA sequence: TGTGCCAGCAGAGTACAGGTGAACACTGAAGCTTTCTTT. Encoded protein: CASRVQVNTEAFF. Drawing the rest from reference TRBV7-2 and TRBJ1-1, the complete variable domain is GAGVSQSPSNKVTEKGKDVELRCDPISGHTALYWYRQSLGQGLEFLIYFQGNSAPDKSGLPSDRFSAERTGGSVSTLTIQRTQQEDSAVYLCASRVQVNTEAFFGQGTRLTVV.

As DNA, the CDR3 is TGTGCCAGCAGCTTGGTCACGGGCGGAGAGACCCAGTACTTC. This encodes CASSLVTGGETQYF. This sequence joins TRBV5-4 and TRBJ2-5; D gene uncertain. CDR1 is SGHNT and CDR2 is YYREEE in the germline V gene (reference sequence). CDR3 length equals 14 residues. Between the trimmed V and J ends, which lost 0 bases and 4 bases, there was a span of 10 bases. Variable domain in full (rest from reference TRBV5-4 and TRBJ2-5): ETGVTQSPTHLIKTRGQQVTLRCSSQSGHNTVSWYQQALGQGPQFIFQYYREEENGRGNFPPRFSGLQFPNYSSELNVNALELDDSALYLCASSLVTGGETQYFGPGTRLLVL.

Details on this clone: The same CDR3 also results from other DNA sequences found in this sample. This sequence joins TRBV10-3 and TRBJ2-5; no reliable D call. Looked up from germline, CDR1 is ENHRY and CDR2 is SYGVKD. The CDR3 loop spans 14 amino acids. With 3 bases removed from V and 5 bases from J, the gap between germline ends came to 13 bases. The DNA of the CDR3 is TGTGCCATCAGTGAAGGCCCAGGACGGGAGACCCAGTACTTC. Translation: CAISEGPGRETQYF.

The rearrangement joins TRBV5-1 to TRBJ2-7; D may be TRBD1 (5 bases). Germline loops: CDR1 SGHRS, CDR2 YFSETQ. Trimming took 0 bases from V and 2 from J, leaving 6 bases between them. This CDR3 is built from 13 residues. This chain's CDR3 is CASSLEQAYEQYF. The CDR3 DNA reads TGCGCCAGCAGCTTGGAACAGGCCTACGAGCAGTACTTC.

The chain joins TRBV6-1 to TRBJ1-3; maybe TRBD1 (6 bases). Germline V gene sequence: CDR1 MNHNS, CDR2 SASEGT. The CDR3 runs to 15 residues. Trimming removed 8 bases from V and 0 bases from J, with 14 bases in between. The CDR3 is CASSGQPNSGNTIYF. The DNA for the CDR3 is TGTGCCAGCTCTGGACAGCCCAACTCTGGAAACACCATATATTTT.